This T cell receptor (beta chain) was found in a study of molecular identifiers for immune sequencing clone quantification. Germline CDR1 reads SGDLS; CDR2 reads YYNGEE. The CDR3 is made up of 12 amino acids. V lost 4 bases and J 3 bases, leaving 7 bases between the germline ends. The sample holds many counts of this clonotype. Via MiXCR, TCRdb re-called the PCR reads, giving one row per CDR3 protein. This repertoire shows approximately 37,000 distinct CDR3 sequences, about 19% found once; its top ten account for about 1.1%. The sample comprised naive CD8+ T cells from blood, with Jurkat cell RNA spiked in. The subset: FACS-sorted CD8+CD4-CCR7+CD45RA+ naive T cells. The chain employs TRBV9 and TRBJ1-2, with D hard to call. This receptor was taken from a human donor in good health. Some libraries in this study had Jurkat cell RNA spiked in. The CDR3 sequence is CASSREYYGYTF. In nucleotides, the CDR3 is TGTGCCAGCAGCAGGGAGTACTATGGCTACACCTTC.